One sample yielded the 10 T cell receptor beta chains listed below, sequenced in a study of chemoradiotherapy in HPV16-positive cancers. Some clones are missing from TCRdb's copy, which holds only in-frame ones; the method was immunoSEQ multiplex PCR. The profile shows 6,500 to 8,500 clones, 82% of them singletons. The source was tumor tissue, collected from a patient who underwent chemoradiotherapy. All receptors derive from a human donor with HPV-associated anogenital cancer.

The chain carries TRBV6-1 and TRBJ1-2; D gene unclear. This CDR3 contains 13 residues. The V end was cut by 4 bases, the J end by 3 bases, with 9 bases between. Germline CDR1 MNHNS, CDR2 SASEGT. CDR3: CASSGGRHYGYTF. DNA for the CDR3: TGTGCCAGCAGTGGCGGGCGTCACTATGGCTACACCTTC.

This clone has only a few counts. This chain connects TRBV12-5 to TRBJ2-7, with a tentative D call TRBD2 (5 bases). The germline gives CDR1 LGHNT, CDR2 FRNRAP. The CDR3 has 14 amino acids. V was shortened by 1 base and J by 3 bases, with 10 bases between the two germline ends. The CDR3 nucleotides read TGTGCTAGTGGTTTGGGACGGGAAGTCTACGAGCAGTACTTC. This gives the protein CASGLGREVYEQYF.

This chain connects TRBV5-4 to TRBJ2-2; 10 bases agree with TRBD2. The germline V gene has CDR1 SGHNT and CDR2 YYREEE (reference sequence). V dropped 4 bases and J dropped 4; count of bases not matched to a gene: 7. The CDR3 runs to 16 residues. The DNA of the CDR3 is TGTGCCAGCAGCCGACTAGCGGGTGGTGGCACCGGGGAGCTGTTTTTT. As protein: CASSRLAGGGTGELFF.

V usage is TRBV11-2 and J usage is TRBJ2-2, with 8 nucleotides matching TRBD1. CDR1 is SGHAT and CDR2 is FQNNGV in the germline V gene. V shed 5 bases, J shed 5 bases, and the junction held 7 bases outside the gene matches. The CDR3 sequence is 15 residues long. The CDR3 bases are TGTGCCAGCAGCCCAGCAGGGGGCTGGACCGGGGAGCTGTTTTTT. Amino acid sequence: CASSPAGGWTGELFF.

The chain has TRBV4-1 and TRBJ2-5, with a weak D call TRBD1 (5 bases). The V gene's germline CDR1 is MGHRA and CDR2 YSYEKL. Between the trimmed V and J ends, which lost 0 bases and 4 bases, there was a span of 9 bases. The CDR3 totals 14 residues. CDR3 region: CASSQEATGETQYF. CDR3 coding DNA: TGCGCCAGCAGCCAAGAGGCTACAGGAGAGACCCAGTACTTC.

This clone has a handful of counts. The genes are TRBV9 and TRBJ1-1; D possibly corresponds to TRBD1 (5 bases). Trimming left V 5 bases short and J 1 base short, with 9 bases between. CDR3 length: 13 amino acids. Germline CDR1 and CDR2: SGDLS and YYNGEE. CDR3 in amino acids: CASRKGQNTEAFF. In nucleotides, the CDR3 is TGTGCCAGCAGAAAAGGACAGAACACTGAAGCTTTCTTT.

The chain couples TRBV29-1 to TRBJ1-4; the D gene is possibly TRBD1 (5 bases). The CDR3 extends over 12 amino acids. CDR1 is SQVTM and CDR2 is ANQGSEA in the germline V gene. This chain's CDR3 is CAFRSGNEKLFF. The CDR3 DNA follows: TGCGCGTTCAGGTCAGGGAATGAAAAACTGTTTTTT.

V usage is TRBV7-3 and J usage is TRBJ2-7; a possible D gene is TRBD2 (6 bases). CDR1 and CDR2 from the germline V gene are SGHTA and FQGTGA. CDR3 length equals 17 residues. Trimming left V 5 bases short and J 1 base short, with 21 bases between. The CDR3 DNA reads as TGTGCCAGCAGCCACCTCAAGGCGGGACCGGTTTCCTACGAGCAGTACTTC. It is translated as CASSHLKAGPVSYEQYF. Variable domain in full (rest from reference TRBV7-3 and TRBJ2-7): GAGVSQTPSNKVTEKGKYVELRCDPISGHTALYWYRQSLGQGPEFLIYFQGTGAADDSGLPNDRFFAVRPEGSVSTLKIQRTERGDSAVYLCASSHLKAGPVSYEQYFGPGTRLTVT.

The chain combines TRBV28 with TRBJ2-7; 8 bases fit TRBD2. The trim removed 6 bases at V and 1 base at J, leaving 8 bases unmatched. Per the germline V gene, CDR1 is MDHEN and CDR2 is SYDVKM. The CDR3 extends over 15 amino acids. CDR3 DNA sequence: TGTGCCAGCAGCCCCGGGGGGGGCCTTTCCTACGAGCAGTACTTC. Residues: CASSPGGGLSYEQYF.

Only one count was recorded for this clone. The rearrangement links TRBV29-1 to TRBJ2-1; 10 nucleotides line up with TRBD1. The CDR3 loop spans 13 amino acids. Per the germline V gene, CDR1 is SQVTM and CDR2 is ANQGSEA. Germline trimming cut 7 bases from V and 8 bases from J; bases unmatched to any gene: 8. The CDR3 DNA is TGCAGCGGCAAAACGGACAGGGGGGATGAGCAGTTCTTC. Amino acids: CSGKTDRGDEQFF.